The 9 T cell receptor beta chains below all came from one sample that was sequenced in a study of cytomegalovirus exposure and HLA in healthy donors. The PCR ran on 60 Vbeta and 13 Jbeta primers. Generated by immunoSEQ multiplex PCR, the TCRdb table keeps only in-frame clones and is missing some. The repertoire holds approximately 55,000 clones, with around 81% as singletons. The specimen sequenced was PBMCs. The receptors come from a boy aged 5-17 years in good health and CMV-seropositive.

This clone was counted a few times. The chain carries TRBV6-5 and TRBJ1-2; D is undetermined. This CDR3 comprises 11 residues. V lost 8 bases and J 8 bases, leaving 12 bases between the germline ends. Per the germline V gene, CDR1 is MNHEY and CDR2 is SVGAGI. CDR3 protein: CASWAGEGYTF. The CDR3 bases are TGTGCCAGCTGGGCGGGAGAAGGCTACACCTTC.

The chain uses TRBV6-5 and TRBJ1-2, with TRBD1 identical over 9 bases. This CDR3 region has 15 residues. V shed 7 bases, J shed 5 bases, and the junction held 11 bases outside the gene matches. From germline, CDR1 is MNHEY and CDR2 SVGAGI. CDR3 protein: CASNRGRSSDYGYTF. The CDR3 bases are TGTGCCAGCAACAGGGGGCGGTCGTCGGATTATGGCTACACCTTC.

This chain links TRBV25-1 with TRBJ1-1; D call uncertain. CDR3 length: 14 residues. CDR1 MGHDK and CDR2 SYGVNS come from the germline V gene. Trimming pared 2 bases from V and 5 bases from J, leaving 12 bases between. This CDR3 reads CASSEINRETEAFF. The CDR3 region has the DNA TGTGCCAGCAGTGAAATAAATAGGGAGACTGAAGCTTTCTTT. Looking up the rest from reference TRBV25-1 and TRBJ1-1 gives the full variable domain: EADIYQTPRYLVIGTGKKITLECSQTMGHDKMYWYQQDPGMELHLIHYSYGVNSTEKGDLSSESTVSRIRTEHFPLTLESARPSHTSQYLCASSEINRETEAFFGQGTRLTVV.

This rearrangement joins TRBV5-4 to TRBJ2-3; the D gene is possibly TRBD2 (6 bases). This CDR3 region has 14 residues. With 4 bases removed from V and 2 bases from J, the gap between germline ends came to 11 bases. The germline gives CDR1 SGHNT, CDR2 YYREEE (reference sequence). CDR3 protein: CASSPGTDTDTQYF. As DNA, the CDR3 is TGTGCCAGCAGCCCAGGGACTGACACAGATACGCAGTATTTT.

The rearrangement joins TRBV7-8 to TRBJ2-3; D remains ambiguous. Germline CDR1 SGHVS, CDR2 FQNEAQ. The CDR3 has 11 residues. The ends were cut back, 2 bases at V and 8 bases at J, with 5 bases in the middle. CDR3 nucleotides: TGTGCCAGCAGCTTAAAGCGTACGCAGTATTTT. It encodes CASSLKRTQYF.

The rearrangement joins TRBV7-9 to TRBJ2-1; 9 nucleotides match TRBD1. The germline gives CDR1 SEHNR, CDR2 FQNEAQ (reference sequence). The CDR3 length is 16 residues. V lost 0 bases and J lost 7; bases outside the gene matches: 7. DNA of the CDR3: TGTGCCAGCAGCTTAGCGCTAGGACAGGGGTGGAATGAGCAGTTCTTC. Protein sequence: CASSLALGQGWNEQFF. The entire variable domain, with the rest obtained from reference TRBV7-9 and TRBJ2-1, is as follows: DTGVSQNPRHKITKRGQNVTFRCDPISEHNRLYWYRQTLGQGPEFLTYFQNEAQLEKSRLLSDRFSAERPKGSFSTLEIQRTEQGDSAMYLCASSLALGQGWNEQFFGPGTRLTVL.

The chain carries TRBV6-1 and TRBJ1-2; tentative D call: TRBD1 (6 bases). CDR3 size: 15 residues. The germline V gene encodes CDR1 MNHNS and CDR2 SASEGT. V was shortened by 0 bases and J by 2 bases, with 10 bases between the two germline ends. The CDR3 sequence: CASSEAPGGNYGYTF. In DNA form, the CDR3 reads TGTGCCAGCAGTGAAGCCCCTGGGGGCAACTATGGCTACACCTTC.

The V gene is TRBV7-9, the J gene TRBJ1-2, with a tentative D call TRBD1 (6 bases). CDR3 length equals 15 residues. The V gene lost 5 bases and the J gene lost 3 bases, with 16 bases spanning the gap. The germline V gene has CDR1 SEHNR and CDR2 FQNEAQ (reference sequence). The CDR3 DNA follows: TGTGCCAGCAGCCTAAGCGACAGGAGGTACTATGGCTACACCTTC. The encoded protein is CASSLSDRRYYGYTF.

The CDR3: CASSATGIHYNEQFF. CDR3 in DNA: TGTGCCAGCAGTGCCACGGGGATTCACTACAATGAGCAGTTCTTC. V is TRBV6-5 and J is TRBJ2-1, with D maybe TRBD2 (5 bases). Germline CDR1 is MNHEY and CDR2 is SVGAGI. The CDR3 spans 15 residues. Trimming took off 5 bases at V and 3 bases at J, with 14 bases between the two ends.